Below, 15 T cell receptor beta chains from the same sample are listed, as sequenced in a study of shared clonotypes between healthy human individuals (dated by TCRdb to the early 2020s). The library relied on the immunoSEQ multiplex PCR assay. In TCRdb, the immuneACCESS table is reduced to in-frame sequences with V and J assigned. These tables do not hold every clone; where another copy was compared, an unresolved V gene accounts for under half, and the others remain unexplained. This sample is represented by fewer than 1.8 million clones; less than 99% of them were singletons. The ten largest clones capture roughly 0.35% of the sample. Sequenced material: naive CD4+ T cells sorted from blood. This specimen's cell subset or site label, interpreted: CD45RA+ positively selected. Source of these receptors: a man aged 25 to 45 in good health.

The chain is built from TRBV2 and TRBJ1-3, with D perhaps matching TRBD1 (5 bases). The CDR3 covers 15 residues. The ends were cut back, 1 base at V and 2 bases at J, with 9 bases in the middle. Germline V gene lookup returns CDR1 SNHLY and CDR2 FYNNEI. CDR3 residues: CASSEVGRAGNTIYF. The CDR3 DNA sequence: TGTGCCAGCAGTGAAGTCGGCAGGGCTGGAAACACCATATATTTT. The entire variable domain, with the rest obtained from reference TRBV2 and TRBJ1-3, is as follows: EPEVTQTPSHQVTQMGQEVILRCVPISNHLYFYWYRQILGQKVEFLVSFYNNEISEKSEIFDDQFSVERPDGSNFTLKIRSTKLEDSAMYFCASSEVGRAGNTIYFGEGSWLTVV.

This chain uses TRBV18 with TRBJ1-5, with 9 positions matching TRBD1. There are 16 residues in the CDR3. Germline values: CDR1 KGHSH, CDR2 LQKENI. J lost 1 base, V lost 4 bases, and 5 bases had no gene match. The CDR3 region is CASSLIGTGSNQPQHF. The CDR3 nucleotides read TGTGCCAGCTCACTTATCGGGACAGGGAGCAATCAGCCCCAGCATTTT.

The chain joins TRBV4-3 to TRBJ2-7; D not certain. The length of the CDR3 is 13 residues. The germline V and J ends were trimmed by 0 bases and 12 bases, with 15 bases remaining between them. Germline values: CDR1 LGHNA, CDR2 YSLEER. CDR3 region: CASSQEFATVPYF. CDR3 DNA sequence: TGCGCCAGCAGCCAAGAATTCGCAACCGTCCCGTACTTC.

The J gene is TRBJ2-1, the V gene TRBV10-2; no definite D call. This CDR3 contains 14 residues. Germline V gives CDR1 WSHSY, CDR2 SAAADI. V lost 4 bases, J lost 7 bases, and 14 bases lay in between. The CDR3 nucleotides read TGCGCCAGCAGTGGTCGTGCACTAAGGAATGAGCAGTTCTTC. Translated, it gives CASSGRALRNEQFF.

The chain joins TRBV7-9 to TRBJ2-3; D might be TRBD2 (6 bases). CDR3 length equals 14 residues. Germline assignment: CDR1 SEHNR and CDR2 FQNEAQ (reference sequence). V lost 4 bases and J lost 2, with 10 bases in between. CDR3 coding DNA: TGTGCCAGCAGCTCCGGGACTCCCACAGATACGCAGTATTTT. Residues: CASSSGTPTDTQYF.

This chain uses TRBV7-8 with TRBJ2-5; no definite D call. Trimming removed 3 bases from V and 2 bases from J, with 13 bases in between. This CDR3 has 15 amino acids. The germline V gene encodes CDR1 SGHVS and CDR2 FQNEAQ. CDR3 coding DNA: TGTGCCAGCAGCTTCCAGCCGGGCAGGCAAGAGACCCAGTACTTC. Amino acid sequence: CASSFQPGRQETQYF. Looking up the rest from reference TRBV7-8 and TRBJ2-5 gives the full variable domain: GAGVSQSPRYKVAKRGQDVALRCDPISGHVSLFWYQQALGQGPEFLTYFQNEAQLDKSGLPSDRFFAERPEGSVSTLKIQRTQQEDSAVYLCASSFQPGRQETQYFGPGTRLLVL.

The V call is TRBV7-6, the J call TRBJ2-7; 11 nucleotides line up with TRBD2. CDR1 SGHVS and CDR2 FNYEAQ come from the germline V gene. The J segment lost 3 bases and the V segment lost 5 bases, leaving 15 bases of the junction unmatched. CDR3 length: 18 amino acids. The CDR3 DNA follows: TGTGCCAGCAGCCTAAGGACTAGCGGGCTATTAGGTAGCTACGAGCAGTACTTC. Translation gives CASSLRTSGLLGSYEQYF. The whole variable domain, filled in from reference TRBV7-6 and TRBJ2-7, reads GAGVSQSPRYKVTKRGQDVALRCDPISGHVSLYWYRQALGQGPEFLTYFNYEAQQDKSGLPNDRFSAERPEGSISTLTIQRTEQRDSAMYRCASSLRTSGLLGSYEQYFGPGTRLTVT.

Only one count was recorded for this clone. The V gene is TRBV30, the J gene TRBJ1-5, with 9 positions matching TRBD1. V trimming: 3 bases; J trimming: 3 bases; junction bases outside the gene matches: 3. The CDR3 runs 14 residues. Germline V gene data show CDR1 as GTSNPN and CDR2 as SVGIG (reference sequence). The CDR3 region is CAWSRDRDNQPQHF. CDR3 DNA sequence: TGTGCCTGGAGCCGGGACAGGGACAATCAGCCCCAGCATTTT.

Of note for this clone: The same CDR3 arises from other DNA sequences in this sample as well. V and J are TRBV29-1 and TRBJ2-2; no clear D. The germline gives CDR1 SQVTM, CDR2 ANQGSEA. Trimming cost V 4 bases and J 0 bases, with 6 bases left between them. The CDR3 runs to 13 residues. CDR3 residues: CSVGQTNTGELFF. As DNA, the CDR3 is TGCAGCGTTGGTCAGACGAACACCGGGGAGCTGTTTTTT.

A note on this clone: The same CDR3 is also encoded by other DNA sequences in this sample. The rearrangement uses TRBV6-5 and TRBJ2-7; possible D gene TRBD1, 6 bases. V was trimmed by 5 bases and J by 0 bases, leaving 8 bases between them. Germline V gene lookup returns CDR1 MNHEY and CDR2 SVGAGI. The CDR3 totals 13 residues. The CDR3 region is CASSQGSSYEQYF. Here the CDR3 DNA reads TGTGCCAGCAGTCAGGGGTCCTCCTACGAGCAGTACTTC.

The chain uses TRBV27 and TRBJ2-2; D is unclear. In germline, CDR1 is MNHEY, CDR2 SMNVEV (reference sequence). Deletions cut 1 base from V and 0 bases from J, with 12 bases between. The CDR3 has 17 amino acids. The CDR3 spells CASSLFSVGTNTGELFF. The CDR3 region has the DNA TGTGCCAGCAGTTTATTCTCTGTCGGAACGAACACCGGGGAGCTGTTTTTT.

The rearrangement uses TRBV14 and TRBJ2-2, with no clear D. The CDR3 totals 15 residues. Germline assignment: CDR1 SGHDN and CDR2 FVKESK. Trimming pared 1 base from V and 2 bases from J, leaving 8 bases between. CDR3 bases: TGTGCCAGCAGCCAAGGAAGGCGAAACACCGGGGAGCTGTTTTTT. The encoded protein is CASSQGRRNTGELFF.

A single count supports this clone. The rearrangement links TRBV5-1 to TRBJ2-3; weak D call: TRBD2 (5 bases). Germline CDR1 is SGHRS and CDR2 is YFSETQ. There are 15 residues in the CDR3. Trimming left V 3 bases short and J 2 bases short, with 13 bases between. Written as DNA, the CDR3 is TGCGCCAGCAGCTATCTCCCGGGATCCACAGATACGCAGTATTTT. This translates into CASSYLPGSTDTQYF.

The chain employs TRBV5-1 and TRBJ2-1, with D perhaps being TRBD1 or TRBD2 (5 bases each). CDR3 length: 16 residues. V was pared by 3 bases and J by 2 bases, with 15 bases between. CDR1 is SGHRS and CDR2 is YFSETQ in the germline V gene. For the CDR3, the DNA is TGCGCCAGCAGCTGGGGGATGACTGAACCCTACAATGAGCAGTTCTTC. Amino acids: CASSWGMTEPYNEQFF.

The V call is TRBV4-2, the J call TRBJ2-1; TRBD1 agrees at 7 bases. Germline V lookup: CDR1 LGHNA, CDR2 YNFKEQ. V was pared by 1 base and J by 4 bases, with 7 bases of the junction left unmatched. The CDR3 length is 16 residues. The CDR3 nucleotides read TGTGCCAGCAGCCAAGTGGGACAGTCGGGATACAATGAGCAGTTCTTC. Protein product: CASSQVGQSGYNEQFF.